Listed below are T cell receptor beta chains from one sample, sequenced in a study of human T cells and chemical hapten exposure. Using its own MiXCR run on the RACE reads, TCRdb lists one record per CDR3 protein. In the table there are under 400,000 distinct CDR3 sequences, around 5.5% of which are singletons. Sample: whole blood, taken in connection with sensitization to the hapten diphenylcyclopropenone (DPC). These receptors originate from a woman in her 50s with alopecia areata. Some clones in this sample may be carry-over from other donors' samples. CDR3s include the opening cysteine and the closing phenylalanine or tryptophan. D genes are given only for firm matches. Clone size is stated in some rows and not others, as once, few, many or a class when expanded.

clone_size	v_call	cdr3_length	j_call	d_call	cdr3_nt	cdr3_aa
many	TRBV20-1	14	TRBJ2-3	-	TGCAGTGCATGTCGTACGGAGTCTAAAGATACGCAGTATTTT	CSACRTESKDTQYF
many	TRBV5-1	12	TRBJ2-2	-	TGTGCCAGCAGCTTAGAAGCCGGGGAGCTGTTTTTT	CASSLEAGELFF
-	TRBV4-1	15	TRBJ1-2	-	TGCGCCAGCAGCCGGAGACAGATTTTGAACTATGGCTACACCTTC	CASSRRQILNYGYTF
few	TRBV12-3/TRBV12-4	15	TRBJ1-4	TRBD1	TGTGCCAGCAGCATAGGACAGGGGGCATATGAAAAACTGTTTTTT	CASSIGQGAYEKLFF
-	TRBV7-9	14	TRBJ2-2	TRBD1	TGTGCCAGCAGCCGCGACAGGGATGCCGGGGAGCTGTTTTTT	CASSRDRDAGELFF
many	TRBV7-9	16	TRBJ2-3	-	TGTGCCAGCAGCTTGGGGGTAGCGGAGAGCACAGATACGCAGTATTTT	CASSLGVAESTDTQYF
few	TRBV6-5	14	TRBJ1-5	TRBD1	TGTGCCAGCAAAATTGACAGGGCGGGTCAGCCCCAGCATTTT	CASKIDRAGQPQHF
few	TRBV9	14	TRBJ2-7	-	TGTGCCAGCAGCAAAGGGACGGCTACCTACGAGCAGTACTTC	CASSKGTATYEQYF
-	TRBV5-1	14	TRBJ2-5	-	TGCGCCAGCAGCTTCAGCTCAGCCAAAGAGACCCAGTACTTC	CASSFSSAKETQYF
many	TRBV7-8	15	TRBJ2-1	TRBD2	TGTGCCAGCAGCTTGGTAGCGGGAGCCGACAATGAGCAGTTCTTC	CASSLVAGADNEQFF
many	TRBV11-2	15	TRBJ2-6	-	TGTGCCAGCAGCCCGTTTGGGCCCGGGGCCAACGTCCTGACTTTC	CASSPFGPGANVLTF
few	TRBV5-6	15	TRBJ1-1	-	TGTGCCAGCAGCACCCGACTCAAGCCGAACACTGAAGCTTTCTTT	CASSTRLKPNTEAFF
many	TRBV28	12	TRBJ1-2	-	TGTGCCAGCAGTTTACAGGGGCTTGGCTACACCTTC	CASSLQGLGYTF
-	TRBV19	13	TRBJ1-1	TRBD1	TGTGCCAGTAGTATCCAACAGGGGAACGAAGCTTTCTTT	CASSIQQGNEAFF
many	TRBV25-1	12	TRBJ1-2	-	TGTGCCAGCAGCGGGGCAGGGGCTGGCTACACCTTC	CASSGAGAGYTF
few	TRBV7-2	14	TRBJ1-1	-	TGTGCCAGCAGCGCGCGACACATGAACACTGAAGCTTTCTTT	CASSARHMNTEAFF
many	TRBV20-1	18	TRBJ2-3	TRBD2	TGCAGTGCTGCCGGGACAGGGACTAGCGGGAGGGCCGGAGATACGCAGTATTTT	CSAAGTGTSGRAGDTQYF